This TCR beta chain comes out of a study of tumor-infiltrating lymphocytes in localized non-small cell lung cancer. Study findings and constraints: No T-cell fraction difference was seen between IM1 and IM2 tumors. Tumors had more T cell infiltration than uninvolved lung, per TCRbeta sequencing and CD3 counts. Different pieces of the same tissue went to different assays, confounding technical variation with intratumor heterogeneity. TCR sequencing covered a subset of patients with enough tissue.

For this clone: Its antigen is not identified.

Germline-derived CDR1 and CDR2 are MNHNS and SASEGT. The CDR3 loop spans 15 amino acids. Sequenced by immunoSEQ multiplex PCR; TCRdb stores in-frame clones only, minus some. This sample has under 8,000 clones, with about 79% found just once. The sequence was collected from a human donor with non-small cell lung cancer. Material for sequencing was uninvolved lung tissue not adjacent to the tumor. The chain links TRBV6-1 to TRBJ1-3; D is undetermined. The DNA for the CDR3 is TGTACGACTTTGGAGGGCGGGAGCTCTGGAAACACCATATATTTT. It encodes CTTLEGGSSGNTIYF.